Listed here are 5 T cell receptor beta chains from one sample, sequenced in a study. One entry per CDR3 protein results from TCRdb running MiXCR on the RT-PCR reads. The sample has more than 600,000 distinct CDR3 sequences; 13% to 15% are singletons. The sequencing sample was made of memory CD4+ T cells from blood. The receptors were sampled from a female donor in good health, serving as a healthy control.

There are a few counts of this clonotype. The chain has TRBV4-3 and TRBJ1-3; D gene ambiguous. The length of the CDR3 is 16 residues. Germline CDR1 is LGHNA and CDR2 is YSLEER. Between the trimmed V and J ends, which lost 4 bases and 0 bases, there was a span of 13 bases. In DNA form, the CDR3 reads TGCGCCAGCAGCCTCGTCCTGGCCAACTCTGGAAACACCATATATTTT. Protein product: CASSLVLANSGNTIYF.

V gene TRBV6-1 combines with J gene TRBJ1-1; D possibly corresponds to TRBD1 (5 bases). V was pared by 2 bases and J by 0 bases, with 7 bases between. CDR3 size: 14 residues. The germline gives CDR1 MNHNS, CDR2 SASEGT. The CDR3 region has the DNA TGTGCCAGCAGTGAACAGGGAGTGAACACTGAAGCTTTCTTT. It yields the protein CASSEQGVNTEAFF.

This clonotype has just a few counts. The chain is built from TRBV15 and TRBJ2-3; D ambiguous. This CDR3 contains 13 residues. Germline V gene data show CDR1 as LNHNV and CDR2 as YYDKDF (reference sequence). V shed 2 bases and J shed 5 bases, with 8 bases lying between them. CDR3 nucleotides: TGTGCCACCAGCAGAAAACCGAGAGATACGCAGTATTTT. The encoded protein is CATSRKPRDTQYF.

V gene TRBV29-1 combines with J gene TRBJ2-3; 9 positions agree with TRBD2. This CDR3 region has 13 residues. In germline, CDR1 is SQVTM, CDR2 ANQGSEA. V gave up 7 bases and J gave up 3 bases; unmatched junction bases: 5. In DNA form, the CDR3 reads TGCAGCGACCAACTAGCGGGTACAGATACGCAGTATTTT. Translating it yields CSDQLAGTDTQYF.

There are many counts of this clonotype. The chain recombines TRBV20-1 with TRBJ1-1; possibly TRBD1 for D (6 bases). V was cut by 1 base and J by 2 bases, with 8 bases left in between. This CDR3 is 13 amino acids long. Germline V gene lookup returns CDR1 DFQATT and CDR2 SNEGSKA (reference sequence). The CDR3 sequence: CSARAGANTEAFF. The CDR3 region has the DNA TGCAGTGCTAGAGCGGGGGCTAACACTGAAGCTTTCTTT.